The present entry profiles one T cell receptor (beta chain) with its context. Cohort placement rested on clinical history that participants reported themselves. Two consecutive negative NP/OP PCR tests, clearance, or resolved symptoms defined Cohort 3 recovery. TCRdb keeps only in-frame clones here, not all; method: immunoSEQ multiplex PCR. Among 180,000 or so clones listed, roughly 83% were seen once. The sample is drawn from a study of blood T cell repertoires in COVID-19. Study background: Both acute and convalescent COVID-19 samples were obtained from the United States, Italy and Spain. In each case, the material was cDNA or gDNA derived from T cells, B-cell-depleted T cells, or PBMCs.

The CDR3 length is 15 residues. CDR1 LGHNA and CDR2 YNFKEQ come from the germline V gene. J gave up 0 bases and V 4 bases, and 5 bases lay outside the gene matches. Sample: PBMCs or T cells enriched from blood (not recorded which). This clonotype originated in an older woman who had recovered from COVID-19. V is TRBV4-2 and J is TRBJ1-1, with TRBD1 matching 7 bases. CDR3 amino acids: CASSPATGLNTEAFF. In nucleotides, the CDR3 is TGTGCCAGCAGCCCTGCGACAGGGCTGAACACTGAAGCTTTCTTT.